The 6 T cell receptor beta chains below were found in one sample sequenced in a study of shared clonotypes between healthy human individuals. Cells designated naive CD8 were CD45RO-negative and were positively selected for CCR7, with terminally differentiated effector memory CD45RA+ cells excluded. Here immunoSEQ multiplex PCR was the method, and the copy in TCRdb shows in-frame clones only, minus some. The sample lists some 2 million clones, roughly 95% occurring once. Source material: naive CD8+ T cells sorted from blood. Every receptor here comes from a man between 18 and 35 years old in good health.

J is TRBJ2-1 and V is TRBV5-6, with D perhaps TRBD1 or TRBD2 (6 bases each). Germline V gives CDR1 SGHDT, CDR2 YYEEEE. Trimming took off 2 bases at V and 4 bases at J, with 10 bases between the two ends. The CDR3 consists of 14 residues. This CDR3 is CASSLGGPYNEQFF. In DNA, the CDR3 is TGTGCCAGCAGCTTAGGGGGGCCGTACAATGAGCAGTTCTTC.

The CDR3 DNA is TGTGCCAGCAGCGAACAACAGGGGGCCAATGGCTACACCTTC. Amino acids: CASSEQQGANGYTF. V is TRBV9 and J is TRBJ1-2; 9 bases align to TRBD1. V trimming: 3 bases; J trimming: 6 bases; junction bases outside the gene matches: 6. This CDR3 region has 14 residues. Per the germline V gene, CDR1 is SGDLS and CDR2 is YYNGEE.

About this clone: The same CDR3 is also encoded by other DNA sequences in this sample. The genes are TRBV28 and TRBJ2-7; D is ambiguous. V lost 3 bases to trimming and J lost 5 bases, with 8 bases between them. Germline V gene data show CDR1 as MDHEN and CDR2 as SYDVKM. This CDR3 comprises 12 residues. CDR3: CASSFKGDEQYF. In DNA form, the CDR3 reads TGTGCCAGCAGTTTTAAGGGCGACGAGCAGTACTTC.

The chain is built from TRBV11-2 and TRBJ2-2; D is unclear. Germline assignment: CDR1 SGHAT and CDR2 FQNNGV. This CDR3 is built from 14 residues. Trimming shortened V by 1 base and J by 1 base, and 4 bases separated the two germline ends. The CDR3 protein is CASSLVWNTGELFF. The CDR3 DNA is TGTGCCAGCAGCTTAGTTTGGAACACCGGGGAGCTGTTTTTT. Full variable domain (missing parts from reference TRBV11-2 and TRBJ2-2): EAGVAQSPRYKIIEKRQSVAFWCNPISGHATLYWYQQILGQGPKLLIQFQNNGVVDDSQLPKDRFSAERLKGVDSTLKIQPAKLEDSAVYLCASSLVWNTGELFFGEGSRLTVL.

CDR3 DNA: TGTGCCAGCAGTGGACAGGGATTATACTATGGCTACACCTTC. It is translated as CASSGQGLYYGYTF. The rearrangement joins TRBV9 to TRBJ1-2; TRBD1 agrees at 8 bases. Looked up from germline, CDR1 is SGDLS and CDR2 is YYNGEE. The CDR3 is 14 amino acids. V shed 5 bases and J 3 bases; nucleotides not matched to a gene: 6.

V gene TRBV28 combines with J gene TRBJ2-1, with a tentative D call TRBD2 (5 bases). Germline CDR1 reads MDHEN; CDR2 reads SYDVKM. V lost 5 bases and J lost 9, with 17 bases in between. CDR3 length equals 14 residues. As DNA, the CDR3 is TGTGCCAGCAGTATGGAGGCGAGGGTGGCTGAGCAGTTCTTC. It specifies CASSMEARVAEQFF. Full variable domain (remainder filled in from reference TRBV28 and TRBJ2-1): DVKVTQSSRYLVKRTGEKVFLECVQDMDHENMFWYRQDPGLGLRLIYFSYDVKMKEKGDIPEGYSVSREKKERFSLILESASTNQTSMYLCASSMEARVAEQFFGPGTRLTVL.